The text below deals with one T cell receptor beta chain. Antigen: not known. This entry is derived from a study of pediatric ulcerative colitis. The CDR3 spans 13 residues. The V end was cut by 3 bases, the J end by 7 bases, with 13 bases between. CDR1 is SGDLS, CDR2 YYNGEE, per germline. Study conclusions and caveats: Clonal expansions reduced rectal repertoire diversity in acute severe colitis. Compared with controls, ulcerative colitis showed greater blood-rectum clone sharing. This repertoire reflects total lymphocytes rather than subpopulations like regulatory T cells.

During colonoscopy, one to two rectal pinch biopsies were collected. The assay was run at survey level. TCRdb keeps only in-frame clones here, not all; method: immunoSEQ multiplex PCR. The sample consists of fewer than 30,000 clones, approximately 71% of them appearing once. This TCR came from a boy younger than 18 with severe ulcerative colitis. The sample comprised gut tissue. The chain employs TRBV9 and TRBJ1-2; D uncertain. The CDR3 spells CASSGSEGRGYTF. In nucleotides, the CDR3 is TGTGCCAGCAGCGGGTCCGAGGGTCGTGGCTACACCTTC. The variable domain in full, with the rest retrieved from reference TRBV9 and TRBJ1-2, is DSGVTQTPKHLITATGQRVTLRCSPRSGDLSVYWYQQSLDQGLQFLIQYYNGEERAKGNILERFSAQQFPDLHSELNLSSLELGDSALYFCASSGSEGRGYTFGSGTRLTVV.